These 16 T cell receptor beta chains came from one sample sequenced in a study of early T cells in non-severe SARS-CoV-2 infection. Each CDR3 protein is one row after TCRdb ran MiXCR on the 5' RACE reads. This table holds tens of thousands of distinct CDR3 sequences, less than 5.5% found once. Input material: whole blood. The receptors shown here come from an adult who was a healthcare worker with PCR-confirmed SARS-CoV-2 infection or an uninfected control (not recorded which).

The rearrangement links TRBV4-3 to TRBJ2-5; weak D call: TRBD2 (7 bases). The CDR3 contains 17 residues. Trimming took off 0 bases at V and 2 bases at J, with 16 bases between the two ends. Germline CDR1 is LGHNA and CDR2 is YSLEER. CDR3 in amino acids: CASSQEGGAGQQETQYF. The CDR3 DNA follows: TGCGCCAGCAGCCAAGAAGGGGGAGCGGGGCAGCAAGAGACCCAGTACTTC.

This clonotype rates as medium-sized. The J gene is TRBJ1-2, the V gene TRBV5-1, with D possibly matching TRBD1 (5 bases). This CDR3 has 14 residues. V lost 6 bases to trimming and J lost 7 bases, with 19 bases between them. CDR1 and CDR2 (germline): SGHRS, YFSETQ. This chain's CDR3 is CASTESDGALGYTF. The CDR3 DNA follows: TGCGCCAGCACCGAGTCTGATGGGGCCCTTGGCTACACCTTC.

This clonotype came up many times. The chain couples TRBV6-6 to TRBJ1-2; no clear D gene. The CDR3 spans 15 residues. Germline V lookup: CDR1 MNHNY, CDR2 SVGAGI (reference sequence). V gave up 0 bases and J gave up 0 bases, with 8 bases separating them. CDR3 bases: TGTGCCAGCAGTTACTCGCTGGGTTCTAACTATGGCTACACCTTC. This gives the protein CASSYSLGSNYGYTF.

In this sample, this clonotype turned up many times. CDR3 coding DNA: TGTGCCATCAGTGATTTCGCGGGGGGCACTGAAGCTTTCTTT. It codes for CAISDFAGGTEAFF. The chain recombines TRBV10-3 with TRBJ1-1, with D possibly TRBD1 on 5 matching bases. Trimming took off 3 bases at V and 4 bases at J, with 12 bases between the two ends. In germline, CDR1 is ENHRY, CDR2 SYGVKD. The CDR3 runs to 14 residues.

The chain combines TRBV5-1 with TRBJ1-1; possible D gene TRBD1, 6 bases. Trimming stripped 0 bases from V and 0 bases from J, with 6 bases between. Germline V gene lookup returns CDR1 SGHRS and CDR2 YFSETQ. The length of the CDR3 is 14 residues. CDR3 residues: CASSLGQVNTEAFF. The CDR3 coding sequence is TGCGCCAGCAGCTTGGGACAGGTGAACACTGAAGCTTTCTTT.

This clonotype was recorded at least ten times. J is TRBJ2-2 and V is TRBV7-8; D may be TRBD1 (6 bases). V lost 5 bases to trimming and J lost 7 bases, with 14 bases between them. Germline-derived CDR1 and CDR2 are SGHVS and FQNEAQ. The CDR3 runs 14 residues. The CDR3 coding sequence is TGTGCCAGCAGCATAACAGGGTTGAGCGGGGAGCTGTTTTTT. It encodes CASSITGLSGELFF. Full variable domain (remainder filled in from reference TRBV7-8 and TRBJ2-2): GAGVSQSPRYKVAKRGQDVALRCDPISGHVSLFWYQQALGQGPEFLTYFQNEAQLDKSGLPSDRFFAERPEGSVSTLKIQRTQQEDSAVYLCASSITGLSGELFFGEGSRLTVL.

This clonotype appeared many times. The chain combines TRBV6-6 with TRBJ2-5; 8 nucleotides line up with TRBD2. V was pared by 0 bases and J by 3 bases, with 3 bases of the junction left unmatched. The CDR3 spans 15 residues. Germline lookup yields CDR1 MNHNY and CDR2 SVGAGI (reference sequence). This chain's CDR3 is CASSYSGGGKETQYF. CDR3 DNA sequence: TGTGCCAGCAGTTACTCCGGCGGGGGGAAAGAGACCCAGTACTTC.

This clonotype occurred many times. V and J are TRBV9 and TRBJ1-1; the D gene is possibly TRBD1 (6 bases). The CDR3 is 16 amino acids. V was shortened by 1 base and J by 3 bases, with 16 bases between the two germline ends. Per the germline V gene, CDR1 is SGDLS and CDR2 is YYNGEE. The CDR3 sequence: CASSVKGGTQHTEAFF. CDR3 coding DNA: TGTGCCAGCAGCGTAAAGGGGGGGACCCAGCACACTGAAGCTTTCTTT.

This clonotype was counted many times. V is TRBV7-6 and J is TRBJ1-5; D is unresolved. V was cut by 4 bases and J by 5 bases, with 9 bases left in between. There are 13 residues in the CDR3. Germline V CDR1 and CDR2: SGHVS, FNYEAQ. CDR3 protein: CASSSARDQPQHF. CDR3 DNA: TGTGCCAGCAGCTCCGCAAGAGATCAGCCCCAGCATTTT.

This clonotype was detected many times. The chain employs TRBV15 and TRBJ2-1, with a possible D match to TRBD2 (6 bases). Germline V gene lookup returns CDR1 LNHNV and CDR2 YYDKDF (reference sequence). This CDR3 region has 13 residues. The V end lost 9 bases, the J end lost 1 base, and 10 bases lay between the germline ends. This CDR3 reads CATSGGSYNEQFF. For the CDR3, the DNA is TGTGCCACTAGCGGCGGTTCCTACAATGAGCAGTTCTTC.

This clonotype showed up just a few times. The CDR3 loop is CASSADRLLSNEQFF. The DNA of the CDR3 is TGCGCCAGCAGCGCGGACAGGCTATTGAGCAATGAGCAGTTCTTC. V gene TRBV5-1 combines with J gene TRBJ2-1; 7 nucleotides align to TRBD1. The CDR3 length is 15 residues. Germline CDR1 and CDR2: SGHRS and YFSETQ. Germline trimming cut 4 bases from V and 6 bases from J; bases unmatched to any gene: 10. Using reference TRBV5-1 and TRBJ2-1 for the parts outside the CDR3, the full variable domain is KAGVTQTPRYLIKTRGQQVTLSCSPISGHRSVSWYQQTPGQGLQFLFEYFSETQRNKGNFPGRFSGRQFSNSRSEMNVSTLELGDSALYLCASSADRLLSNEQFFGPGTRLTVL.

In its sample, this clonotype was seen many times. V gene TRBV14 combines with J gene TRBJ1-1; no clear D gene. This CDR3 has 13 amino acids. Trimming cost V 4 bases and J 2 bases, with 8 bases left between them. CDR1 is SGHDN and CDR2 is FVKESK in the germline V gene. The CDR3 protein is CASSLTANTEAFF. The CDR3 coding sequence is TGTGCCAGCAGCCTCACAGCTAACACTGAAGCTTTCTTT.

Points on this clonotype: A read error is possible here, since a much larger clone lies one base away. Because the CDR3 is missing its conserved closing phenylalanine or tryptophan, this is likely a read error. The V and J genes are TRBV29-1 and TRBJ2-4; the D gene is possibly TRBD2 (6 bases). Germline loops: CDR1 SQVTM, CDR2 ANQGSEA. CDR3 length equals 13 residues. V was shortened by 7 bases and J by 0 bases, with 10 bases between the two germline ends. The CDR3 loop is CSGGEIAKNIQYY. The CDR3 region has the DNA TGCAGCGGGGGGGAAATAGCCAAAAACATTCAGTACTAC.

The sample holds a few counts of this clonotype. This rearrangement joins TRBV7-6 to TRBJ1-1; tentative D call: TRBD1 (6 bases). The V gene lost 1 base and the J gene lost 6 bases, with 12 bases spanning the gap. The CDR3 covers 14 residues. Germline V lookup: CDR1 SGHVS, CDR2 FNYEAQ. The CDR3 sequence: CASSLVQGLAEAFF. CDR3 coding DNA: TGTGCCAGCAGCTTAGTTCAGGGGTTGGCTGAAGCTTTCTTT.

The sample holds many counts of this clonotype. The rearrangement joins TRBV7-2 to TRBJ1-5, with 7 bases lining up with TRBD1. Germline lookup yields CDR1 SGHTA and CDR2 FQGNSA. V lost 5 bases, J lost 0 bases, and 4 bases stayed unmatched. The CDR3 sequence is 15 residues long. The CDR3 bases are TGTGCCAGCAGCCCAGGGGGGGTTAGCAATCAGCCCCAGCATTTT. Amino acid sequence: CASSPGGVSNQPQHF.

This clonotype was seen repeatedly, ten times or more. J is TRBJ2-1 and V is TRBV7-9; D perhaps matches TRBD1 (6 bases). V lost 1 base and J 0 bases, leaving 10 bases between the germline ends. This CDR3 is 16 amino acids long. Germline CDR1 and CDR2: SEHNR and FQNEAQ (reference sequence). Here the CDR3 DNA reads TGTGCCAGCAGCTTAGGACAGGCTAGCTCCTACAATGAGCAGTTCTTC. It translates to CASSLGQASSYNEQFF.